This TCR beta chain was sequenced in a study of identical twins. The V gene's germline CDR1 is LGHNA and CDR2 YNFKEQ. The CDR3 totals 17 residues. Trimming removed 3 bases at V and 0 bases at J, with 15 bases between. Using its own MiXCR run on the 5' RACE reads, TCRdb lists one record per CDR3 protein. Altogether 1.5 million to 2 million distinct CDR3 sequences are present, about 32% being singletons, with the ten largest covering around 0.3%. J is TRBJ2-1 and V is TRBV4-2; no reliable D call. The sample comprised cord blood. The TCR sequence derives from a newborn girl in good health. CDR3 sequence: CASSHPLWRSSYNEQFF. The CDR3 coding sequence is TGTGCCAGCAGCCATCCGTTGTGGCGGAGCTCCTACAATGAGCAGTTCTTC.